This T cell receptor beta chain is from a study of early T cells in non-severe SARS-CoV-2 infection. The overall study: Sequencing input comprised bulk RNA from unsorted whole blood; chain pairing was not available.

CDR3 length: 14 amino acids. Germline CDR1 reads SEHNR; CDR2 reads FQNEAQ (reference sequence). V was pared by 1 base and J by 11 bases, with 17 bases between. Individual cDNA molecules each received unique molecular identifiers attached to them. TCRdb processed the 5' RACE reads anew with MiXCR; each CDR3 protein has one entry. The table records roughly 100,000 distinct CDR3 sequences, 14% of them present only once. The V call is TRBV7-9, the J call TRBJ1-2; tentatively, D is TRBD1 (6 bases). The receptor was isolated from an adult who was a healthcare worker with PCR-confirmed SARS-CoV-2 infection or an uninfected control (not recorded which). Sequenced sample: whole blood. The CDR3 DNA follows: TGTGCCAGCAGCTTAGAGGGGACACCCGTGCGGTACACCTTC. Translation: CASSLEGTPVRYTF.